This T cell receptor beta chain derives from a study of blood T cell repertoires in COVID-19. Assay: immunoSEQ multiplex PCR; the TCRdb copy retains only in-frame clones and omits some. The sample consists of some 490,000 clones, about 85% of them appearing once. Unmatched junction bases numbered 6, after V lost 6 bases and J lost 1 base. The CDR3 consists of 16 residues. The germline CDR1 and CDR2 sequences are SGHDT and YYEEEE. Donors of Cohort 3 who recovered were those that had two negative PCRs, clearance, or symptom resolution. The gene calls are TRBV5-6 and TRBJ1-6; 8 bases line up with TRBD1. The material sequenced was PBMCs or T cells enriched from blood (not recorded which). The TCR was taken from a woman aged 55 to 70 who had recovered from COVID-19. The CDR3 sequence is CASIKTGASYNSPLHF. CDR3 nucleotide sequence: TGTGCCAGCATCAAGACAGGGGCGTCCTATAATTCACCCCTCCACTTT.